Detailed here is one T cell receptor beta chain. The target antigen is unknown. This record comes from a study of shared clonotypes between healthy human individuals. Study in general: The cohort comprised a couple of women and a few men. Their ages spanned 18 to 49 years. General study results and limits: The sampled material consisted only of blood, and tissue repertoires are likely to differ.

Germline V gene sequence: CDR1 SGHDT, CDR2 YYEEEE. V lost 2 bases and J lost 11, with 25 bases in between. The CDR3 covers 16 residues. Splitting of each subset's genomic DNA was done evenly across several immunoSEQ plates. Using ten immunoSEQ deep assay plates, investigators sequenced unsorted PBMC DNA. Sequenced by immunoSEQ multiplex PCR; TCRdb stores in-frame clones only, minus some. The top ten clones hold about 11% of a sample with 450,000 to 500,000 clones, about 78% of them seen once. V usage is TRBV5-6 and J usage is TRBJ2-5; possibly TRBD2 for D (5 bases). This clonotype was sampled from a woman between 40 and 50 years old in good health. Some clones in this sample may be carry-over from other donors' samples. The sequencing input was PBMCs. CDR3 in amino acids: CASSFPGSGKVGEQYF. CDR3 DNA sequence: TGTGCCAGCAGCTTCCCGGGTTCGGGGAAGGTGGGAGAGCAGTACTTC. Complete variable domain (other parts from reference TRBV5-6 and TRBJ2-5): DAGVTQSPTHLIKTRGQQVTLRCSPKSGHDTVSWYQQALGQGPQFIFQYYEEEERQRGNFPDRFSGHQFPNYSSELNVNALLLGDSALYLCASSFPGSGKVGEQYFGPGTRLLVL.